Following are 9 T cell receptor beta chains from one sample sequenced in a study of cytomegalovirus exposure and HLA in healthy donors. Both 60 Vbeta primers and 13 Jbeta primers went into the PCR. Measured with immunoSEQ multiplex PCR; TCRdb has only the in-frame clones, and not every one. Of about 81,000 clones listed, around four fifths are singletons. The source material was PBMCs. The receptor source for this set is a man between 45 and 60 years old in good health and CMV-seropositive.

CDR3 residues: CASSFGLAGVKQFF. The CDR3 DNA follows: TGTGCCAGCAGCTTTGGGCTAGCGGGAGTGAAGCAGTTCTTC. V and J are TRBV5-6 and TRBJ2-1; 10 bases are a match to TRBD2. The V segment lost 2 bases and the J segment 11 bases; nucleotides outside the gene matches: 7. Looked up from germline, CDR1 is SGHDT and CDR2 is YYEEEE. The CDR3 is made up of 14 amino acids.

This chain links TRBV4-2 with TRBJ2-1, with D perhaps matching TRBD1 (7 bases). In germline, CDR1 is LGHNA, CDR2 YNFKEQ. Deletions cut 0 bases from V and 9 bases from J, with 15 bases between. The CDR3 totals 15 residues. CDR3 bases: TGTGCCAGCAGCCAAGATCTAGGAGGGGGCGGTGAGCAGTTCTTC. Its translation is CASSQDLGGGGEQFF.

In its sample, this clone was seen once. The chain joins TRBV19 to TRBJ2-2; 8 nucleotides line up with TRBD1. Per germline, CDR1 LNHDA and CDR2 SQIVND (reference sequence). Trimming took 9 bases from V and 4 from J; bases not matched to a gene: 4. This CDR3 spans 13 amino acids. The DNA for the CDR3 is TGTGCCAGCAGGGACAGGCCCACCGGGGAGCTGTTTTTT. Translated, it gives CASRDRPTGELFF.

This clone was recorded a few times. The J gene is TRBJ1-5, the V gene TRBV7-9; no firm D call. The V end lost 5 bases, the J end lost 5 bases, and 10 bases lay between the germline ends. The CDR3 has 13 amino acids. Germline V gives CDR1 SEHNR, CDR2 FQNEAQ (reference sequence). The CDR3 region has the DNA TGTGCCAGCAGCCTACTGAATGATCAGCCCCAGCATTTT. Its translation: CASSLLNDQPQHF. The variable domain in full, with the rest retrieved from reference TRBV7-9 and TRBJ1-5, is DTGVSQNPRHKITKRGQNVTFRCDPISEHNRLYWYRQTLGQGPEFLTYFQNEAQLEKSRLLSDRFSAERPKGSFSTLEIQRTEQGDSAMYLCASSLLNDQPQHFGDGTRLSIL.

The chain recombines TRBV5-1 with TRBJ1-2, with D maybe TRBD1 (6 bases). V was clipped by 2 bases and J by 2 bases, with 7 bases between them. The CDR3 is 13 amino acids. CDR1 is SGHRS and CDR2 is YFSETQ in the germline V gene. Written as DNA, the CDR3 is TGCGCCAGCAGCTTAGGACAGAACTATGGCTACACCTTC. Encoded protein: CASSLGQNYGYTF.

This chain links TRBV12-5 with TRBJ2-3; 7 nucleotides align to TRBD2. In germline, CDR1 is LGHNT, CDR2 FRNRAP. CDR3 length equals 14 residues. V lost 4 bases and J lost 4; bases outside the gene matches: 5. Written as DNA, the CDR3 is TGTGCTAGTGGTTCCTCTAGCGGAGCAGATACGCAGTATTTT. Its translation: CASGSSSGADTQYF.

The chain joins TRBV4-1 to TRBJ2-5; tentatively, D is TRBD1 (6 bases). Germline V CDR1 and CDR2: MGHRA, YSYEKL. The V end was cut by 2 bases, the J end by 3 bases, with 16 bases between. The CDR3 is 16 amino acids. The CDR3 DNA is TGCGCCAGCAGCCAACCCCGAGTTGGGACAAAAGAGACCCAGTACTTC. This sequence encodes CASSQPRVGTKETQYF.

The gene calls are TRBV6-1 and TRBJ2-3, with D possibly being TRBD2 (6 bases). V lost 6 bases and J lost 1, with 8 bases in between. From germline, CDR1 is MNHNS and CDR2 SASEGT. The CDR3 length is 13 residues. CDR3 nucleotide sequence: TGTGCCAGCAGATGGGGGGGCACAGATACGCAGTATTTT. Translation: CASRWGGTDTQYF.

The chain joins TRBV2 to TRBJ2-1; D is undetermined. The germline CDR1 and CDR2 sequences are SNHLY and FYNNEI. Deletions cut 6 bases from V and 4 bases from J, with 10 bases between. The CDR3 consists of 13 residues. CDR3 sequence reads: CASRAPVYNEQFF. The CDR3 DNA follows: TGTGCCAGCAGGGCTCCAGTTTACAATGAGCAGTTCTTC. The full variable domain, with the rest looked up from reference TRBV2 and TRBJ2-1, is EPEVTQTPSHQVTQMGQEVILRCVPISNHLYFYWYRQILGQKVEFLVSFYNNEISEKSEIFDDQFSVERPDGSNFTLKIRSTKLEDSAMYFCASRAPVYNEQFFGPGTRLTVL.